The 30 T cell receptor beta chains below come from one sample, sequenced in a study of liver allograft versus peripheral blood T cells. Background on the study: Transplanted livers held T cell receptor repertoires, and these were compared with repertoires in recipients' peripheral blood.

TCRdb reprocessed the reads with MiXCR, giving one entry per CDR3 protein. The table includes approximately 6,400 distinct CDR3 sequences, around 15% detected once. These receptors were obtained from a human patient who had a liver transplant. Some T cells may have come from the graft donor.

This clonotype is medium-sized by share. V and J are TRBV7-2 and TRBJ1-1; perhaps TRBD1 as D (5 bases). CDR1 and CDR2 from the germline V gene are SGHTA and FQGNSA. Deletions cut 1 base from V and 1 base from J, with 13 bases between. The CDR3 covers 16 residues. This CDR3 reads CASSLVSPGSNTEAFF. The CDR3 DNA follows: TGTGCCAGCAGCTTAGTGTCGCCAGGGTCGAACACTGAAGCTTTCTTT.

This clonotype was seen ten or more times. This chain joins TRBV6-2 or TRBV6-3 and TRBJ2-7; D call uncertain. Trimming took 7 bases from V and 1 from J, leaving 17 bases between them. The CDR3 has 15 amino acids. CDR1 is MNHEY, CDR2 SVGEGT, per germline. DNA for the CDR3: TGTGCCAGCACCGACCACACACAGAGTTCCTACGAGCAGTACTTC. Translated, it gives CASTDHTQSSYEQYF.

There are many counts of this clonotype. This chain links TRBV30 with TRBJ1-5; D unclear. V lost 0 bases to trimming and J lost 1 base, with 1 base between them. The CDR3 has 12 amino acids. The germline gives CDR1 GTSNPN, CDR2 SVGIG (reference sequence). Here the CDR3 reads CAWSVSNQPQHF. CDR3 sequence (DNA): TGTGCCTGGAGTGTAAGCAATCAGCCCCAGCATTTT.

There are many counts of this clonotype. The chain links TRBV28 to TRBJ2-5; possible D gene TRBD2, 6 bases. The CDR3 totals 14 residues. The germline V gene has CDR1 MDHEN and CDR2 SYDVKM. With 4 bases removed from V and 2 bases from J, the gap between germline ends came to 11 bases. The DNA of the CDR3 is TGTGCCAGCAGTTCCTTGGAGGGGCAAGAGACCCAGTACTTC. Translated: CASSSLEGQETQYF. Using reference TRBV28 and TRBJ2-5 for the parts outside the CDR3, the full variable domain is DVKVTQSSRYLVKRTGEKVFLECVQDMDHENMFWYRQDPGLGLRLIYFSYDVKMKEKGDIPEGYSVSREKKERFSLILESASTNQTSMYLCASSSLEGQETQYFGPGTRLLVL.

By share of the sample, this clonotype is medium-sized (0.01 to 0.1%). J is TRBJ2-6 and V is TRBV15, with D hard to call. With 5 bases removed from V and 0 bases from J, the gap between germline ends came to 8 bases. Germline V gene data show CDR1 as LNHNV and CDR2 as YYDKDF (reference sequence). CDR3 size: 15 residues. The DNA of the CDR3 is TGTGCCACCAGCTTTCAATCCTCTGGGGCCAACGTCCTGACTTTC. Translation: CATSFQSSGANVLTF.

On this clonotype itself: This clone may be a read error of a much larger clone one base away. The rearrangement joins TRBV27 to TRBJ1-2; D not resolved. There are 11 residues in the CDR3. Germline V gene lookup returns CDR1 MNHEY and CDR2 SMNVEV (reference sequence). V lost 6 bases and J 5 bases, leaving 7 bases between the germline ends. The chain's CDR3 is CASSLVYGYTF. In DNA, the CDR3 is TGTGCCAGCAGCCTAGTTTATGGCTACACCTTC.

J is TRBJ2-7 and V is TRBV6-2 or TRBV6-3; 9 bases line up with TRBD1. CDR3 length: 19 amino acids. V lost 0 bases, J lost 3 bases, and 15 bases stayed unmatched. The V gene's germline CDR1 is MNHEY and CDR2 SVGEGT. The CDR3 sequence is CASSYSIQPGQGSFYEQYF. CDR3 DNA sequence: TGTGCCAGCAGTTACTCGATTCAGCCCGGACAGGGGTCTTTCTACGAGCAGTACTTC.

This clonotype is categorized as medium-sized. The chain combines TRBV10-3 with TRBJ1-5; unclear D gene. CDR3 length: 15 residues. The germline gives CDR1 ENHRY, CDR2 SYGVKD. Trimming took 0 bases from V and 0 from J, leaving 6 bases between them. CDR3 in amino acids: CAISESTDSNQPQHF. The CDR3 nucleotides read TGTGCCATCAGTGAGTCGACGGATAGCAATCAGCCCCAGCATTTT.

By proportion, this clonotype is medium-sized (0.01 to 0.1%). The chain carries TRBV7-9 and TRBJ2-5; 12 bases match TRBD2. Trimming removed 4 bases from V and 3 bases from J; junction bases left unmatched: 3. The germline V gene encodes CDR1 SEHNR and CDR2 FQNEAQ (reference sequence). This CDR3 region has 15 residues. CDR3 nucleotide sequence: TGTGCCAGCAGCTCGACTAGCGGGGGCGAAGAGACCCAGTACTTC. It specifies CASSSTSGGEETQYF.

The genes are TRBV2 and TRBJ2-1; 7 bases align to TRBD1. The CDR3 has 15 residues. Germline CDR1 and CDR2: SNHLY and FYNNEI. In nucleotides, the CDR3 is TGTGCTCCGCGACACTCCGGGACAGTGTACAATGAGCAGTTCTTC. Its protein is CAPRHSGTVYNEQFF.

This clonotype was seen at least ten times. The chain joins TRBV24-1 to TRBJ2-1; D remains ambiguous. Trimming stripped 3 bases from V and 7 bases from J, with 12 bases between. The CDR3 is made up of 14 amino acids. Germline V lookup: CDR1 KGHDR, CDR2 SFDVKD. The CDR3 region has the DNA TGTGCCACCAGTGATACTCTGGTTAGGAATGAGCAGTTCTTC. Translating gives CATSDTLVRNEQFF.

In its sample, this clonotype ranks as medium-sized. This rearrangement joins TRBV19 to TRBJ2-1, with 7 bases that match TRBD2. V lost 1 base, J lost 6 bases, and 0 bases stayed unmatched. CDR1 and CDR2 from the germline V gene are LNHDA and SQIVND (reference sequence). The CDR3 spans 13 residues. The CDR3 is CASSIGLANEQFF. CDR3 bases: TGTGCCAGTAGTATAGGACTAGCCAATGAGCAGTTCTTC.

Relative to its sample, this clonotype is medium-sized. The genes are TRBV20-1 and TRBJ2-7, with D perhaps matching TRBD2 (5 bases). CDR3 length: 14 amino acids. Germline CDR1 DFQATT, CDR2 SNEGSKA (reference sequence). The germline V and J ends were trimmed by 0 bases and 3 bases, with 12 bases remaining between them. CDR3 in DNA: TGCAGTGCTAGAGATCTCGAGGGAGACTACGAGCAGTACTTC. Its translation: CSARDLEGDYEQYF.

In its sample, this clonotype was seen many times. The chain couples TRBV25-1 to TRBJ2-1, with D perhaps matching TRBD2 (6 bases). From germline, CDR1 is MGHDK and CDR2 SYGVNS. The CDR3 runs to 15 residues. Trimming pared 1 base from V and 6 bases from J, leaving 13 bases between. The CDR3, as DNA: TGTGCCAGCAGTGAATGGGGCGGGACTCCCAATGAGCAGTTCTTC. This translates into CASSEWGGTPNEQFF.

The chain has TRBV7-9 and TRBJ2-7, with 10 bases aligning to TRBD1. V lost 5 bases and J lost 2; bases outside the gene matches: 6. The CDR3 runs 15 residues. CDR1 and CDR2 from the germline V gene are SEHNR and FQNEAQ (reference sequence). CDR3 loop: CASSPRTGGTYEQYF. CDR3 in DNA: TGTGCCAGCAGCCCCCGGACAGGGGGGACCTACGAGCAGTACTTC. The entire variable domain, with the rest obtained from reference TRBV7-9 and TRBJ2-7, is as follows: DTGVSQNPRHKITKRGQNVTFRCDPISEHNRLYWYRQTLGQGPEFLTYFQNEAQLEKSRLLSDRFSAERPKGSFSTLEIQRTEQGDSAMYLCASSPRTGGTYEQYFGPGTRLTVT.

This clonotype was recorded a few times. The rearrangement joins TRBV28 to TRBJ2-1, with D maybe TRBD2 (6 bases). This CDR3 comprises 12 residues. The V end lost 10 bases, the J end lost 7 bases, and 14 bases lay between the germline ends. CDR1 is MDHEN, CDR2 SYDVKM, per germline. CDR3 residues: CANSRGGNEQFF. In nucleotides, the CDR3 is TGTGCCAACTCTAGGGGAGGTAATGAGCAGTTCTTC.

This clonotype was detected ten times or more. The chain combines TRBV30 with TRBJ1-2, with D unresolved. CDR1 is GTSNPN, CDR2 SVGIG, per germline (reference sequence). The CDR3 consists of 14 residues. The V and J ends lost 4 bases and 0 bases respectively, with 12 bases between them. CDR3 sequence: CAWTERETNYGYTF. CDR3 in DNA: TGTGCCTGGACCGAGAGGGAAACTAACTATGGCTACACCTTC. The full variable domain, in which reference TRBV30 and TRBJ1-2 provide the parts outside the CDR3, is SQTIHQWPATLVQPVGSPLSLECTVEGTSNPNLYWYRQAAGRGLQLLFYSVGIGQISSEVPQNLSASRPQDRQFILSSKKLLLSDSGFYLCAWTERETNYGYTFGSGTRLTVV.

This clonotype was detected ten times or more. V usage is TRBV28 and J usage is TRBJ2-3; 12 nucleotides align to TRBD2. V shed 2 bases, J shed 2 bases, and the junction held 5 bases outside the gene matches. CDR1 MDHEN and CDR2 SYDVKM come from the germline V gene. This CDR3 comprises 17 residues. CDR3 loop: CASSLLGLAGLTDTQYF. The DNA for the CDR3 is TGTGCCAGCAGTTTACTCGGACTAGCGGGACTCACAGATACGCAGTATTTT. The variable domain in full, completed from reference TRBV28 and TRBJ2-3, reads DVKVTQSSRYLVKRTGEKVFLECVQDMDHENMFWYRQDPGLGLRLIYFSYDVKMKEKGDIPEGYSVSREKKERFSLILESASTNQTSMYLCASSLLGLAGLTDTQYFGPGTRLTVL.

This clonotype was seen at least ten times. The rearrangement links TRBV6-6 to TRBJ1-4; possibly TRBD1 for D (5 bases). The CDR3 runs 14 residues. Germline V gene lookup returns CDR1 MNHNY and CDR2 SVGAGI (reference sequence). V dropped 4 bases and J dropped 5 bases, with 11 bases sitting between them. CDR3 DNA sequence: TGTGCCAGCAGTTGGACATCCCCCAATGAAAAACTGTTTTTT. It yields the protein CASSWTSPNEKLFF.

This clonotype was seen many times. The chain joins TRBV28 to TRBJ2-3; no firm D call. In germline, CDR1 is MDHEN, CDR2 SYDVKM. Trimming removed 3 bases from V and 0 bases from J, with 10 bases in between. The CDR3 is 15 residues long. CDR3 region: CASSLGPSSTDTQYF. CDR3 in DNA: TGTGCCAGCAGTTTGGGCCCCTCTAGCACAGATACGCAGTATTTT.

This clonotype was observed at least ten times. The chain combines TRBV15 with TRBJ2-7, with D uncertain. This CDR3 contains 16 residues. The V end lost 0 bases, the J end lost 7 bases, and 19 bases lay between the germline ends. Germline assignment: CDR1 LNHNV and CDR2 YYDKDF (reference sequence). In DNA, the CDR3 is TGTGCCACCAGCAGAGATTCCCTAGATTGGTATGGGGAGCAGTACTTC. Amino acids: CATSRDSLDWYGEQYF.

This clonotype appeared many times. The V gene is TRBV7-9, the J gene TRBJ2-5, with D unclear. The CDR3 sequence is 12 residues long. The germline gives CDR1 SEHNR, CDR2 FQNEAQ (reference sequence). V was shortened by 1 base and J by 5 bases, with 5 bases between the two germline ends. CDR3 sequence reads: CASSLELETQYF. The CDR3 DNA sequence: TGTGCCAGCAGCTTAGAATTGGAGACCCAGTACTTC.

The chain joins TRBV30 to TRBJ2-7; 9 nucleotides match TRBD1. The V segment lost 8 bases and the J segment 2 bases; nucleotides outside the gene matches: 4. Germline V gene sequence: CDR1 GTSNPN, CDR2 SVGIG (reference sequence). CDR3 length equals 12 residues. The CDR3 region is CAGTGGPYEQYF. DNA of the CDR3: TGTGCCGGAACAGGGGGCCCCTACGAGCAGTACTTC.

For this clonotype: This sequence may be a read error, since a much larger clone differs from it by one base. The chain links TRBV6-6 to TRBJ2-7; D may be TRBD1 or TRBD2 (5 bases each). The V end was cut by 6 bases, the J end by 2 bases, with 14 bases between. The CDR3 contains 14 residues. Germline assignment: CDR1 MNHNY and CDR2 SVGAGI (reference sequence). The CDR3 region is CASREGQGAYEQYF. The DNA for the CDR3 is TGTGCCAGCAGAGAGGGGCAGGGAGCCTACGAGCAGTACTTC.

This clonotype occurred once. In nucleotides, the CDR3 is TGTGCCAGCAGCTTGGCAGGGTGGGGTCGGAATGATTCACCCCTCCACTTT. Amino acids: CASSLAGWGRNDSPLHF. The chain is built from TRBV5-6 and TRBJ1-6, with a tentative D call TRBD1 (5 bases). The CDR3 spans 17 residues. The V end lost 0 bases, the J end lost 8 bases, and 18 bases lay between the germline ends. Germline V CDR1 and CDR2: SGHDT, YYEEEE.

This sequence joins TRBV6-5 and TRBJ1-5; D not certain. The CDR3 spans 14 residues. V was shortened by 2 bases and J by 0 bases, with 5 bases between the two germline ends. Per the germline V gene, CDR1 is MNHEY and CDR2 is SVGAGI. In DNA form, the CDR3 reads TGTGCCAGCAGTTACGGGGATAGCAATCAGCCCCAGCATTTT. Encoded protein: CASSYGDSNQPQHF.

This clonotype is medium-sized in the sample. V gene TRBV6-1 combines with J gene TRBJ2-1, with 11 bases matching TRBD2. The germline gives CDR1 MNHNS, CDR2 SASEGT. The CDR3 runs 15 residues. Unmatched junction bases numbered 3, after V lost 6 bases and J lost 2 bases. In DNA, the CDR3 is TGTGCCAGCAGGGTGACTAGCGGGACCTACAATGAGCAGTTCTTC. Translating gives CASRVTSGTYNEQFF.

By proportion, this clonotype is medium-sized (0.01 to 0.1%). The chain carries TRBV19 and TRBJ2-3, with D unclear. V was pared by 9 bases and J by 4 bases, with 11 bases between. The CDR3 totals 12 residues. The germline CDR1 and CDR2 sequences are LNHDA and SQIVND (reference sequence). CDR3 coding DNA: TGTGCCAGAAGGCTTTTCTCAGATACGCAGTATTTT. This codes for CARRLFSDTQYF.

The rearrangement joins TRBV5-6 to TRBJ2-6; D remains unclear. Between the trimmed V and J ends, which lost 6 bases and 4 bases, there was a span of 17 bases. Germline CDR1 SGHDT, CDR2 YYEEEE. CDR3 length equals 16 residues. This CDR3 reads CASTSLAERGANVLTF. CDR3 nucleotide sequence: TGTGCCAGCACCAGTTTGGCAGAAAGAGGGGCCAACGTCCTGACTTTC. The full variable domain, with the rest looked up from reference TRBV5-6 and TRBJ2-6, is DAGVTQSPTHLIKTRGQQVTLRCSPKSGHDTVSWYQQALGQGPQFIFQYYEEEERQRGNFPDRFSGHQFPNYSSELNVNALLLGDSALYLCASTSLAERGANVLTFGAGSRLTVL.

This clonotype is categorized as medium-sized. The V and J genes are TRBV13 and TRBJ2-2; 8 nucleotides match TRBD2. Losses at the gene ends were 0 bases for V and 5 bases for J; bases not matched to a gene: 5. Per the germline V gene, CDR1 is PRHDT and CDR2 is FYEKMQ (reference sequence). The CDR3 consists of 16 residues. The CDR3 region has the DNA TGTGCCAGCAGCTTAGGCCATAGCGGGGTTACCGGGGAGCTGTTTTTT. Protein product: CASSLGHSGVTGELFF.